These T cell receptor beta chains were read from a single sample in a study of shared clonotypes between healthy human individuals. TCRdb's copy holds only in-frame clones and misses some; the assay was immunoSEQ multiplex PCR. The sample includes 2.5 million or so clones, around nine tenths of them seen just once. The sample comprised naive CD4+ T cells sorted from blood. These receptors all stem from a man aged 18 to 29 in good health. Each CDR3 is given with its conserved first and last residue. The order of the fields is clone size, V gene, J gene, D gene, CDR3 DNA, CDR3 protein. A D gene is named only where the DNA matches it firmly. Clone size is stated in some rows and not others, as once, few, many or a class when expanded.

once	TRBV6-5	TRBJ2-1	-	TGTGCCAGCAGTAACCGAAATGAGCAGTTCTTC	CASSNRNEQFF
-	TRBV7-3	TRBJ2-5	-	TGTGCCAGCAGCCGGGACCCCTCGGAGACCCAGTACTTC	CASSRDPSETQYF
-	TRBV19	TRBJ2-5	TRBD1	TGTGCCAGTAGTAGCCACGACAGGGCGGAGACCCAGTACTTC	CASSSHDRAETQYF
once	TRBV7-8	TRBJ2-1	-	TGTGCCAGCAGCTTCTCTAGCGTACATGAGCAGTTCTTC	CASSFSSVHEQFF
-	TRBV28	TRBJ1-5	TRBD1	TGTGCCAGCAGTTCGCCCGGGACAGGGCGGCAGCCCCAGCATTTT	CASSSPGTGRQPQHF
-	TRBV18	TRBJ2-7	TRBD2	TGTGCCAGCTCCCCCTTGCTGGGAGGGGAGCAGTACTTC	CASSPLLGGEQYF
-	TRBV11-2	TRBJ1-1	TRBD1	TGTGCCAGCAGCTTAGGGACAGGGATGTACACTGAAGCTTTCTTT	CASSLGTGMYTEAFF
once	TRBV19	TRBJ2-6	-	TGTGCCAGTAAGGGCGGATACATCCAGTCTGGGGCCAACGTCCTGACTTTC	CASKGGYIQSGANVLTF
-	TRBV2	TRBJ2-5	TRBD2	TGTGCCAGCAGTGGAGGCGGGGGGACGCAAGAGACCCAGTACTTC	CASSGGGGTQETQYF
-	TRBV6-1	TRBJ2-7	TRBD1	TGTGCCACCTCCAAGGACAGGGCTCGCGAGCAGTACTTC	CATSKDRAREQYF
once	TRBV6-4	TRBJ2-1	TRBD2	TGTGCCAGCAGTGCCTCCTTCGTAGCGGGTTCCTACAATGAGCAGTTCTTC	CASSASFVAGSYNEQFF
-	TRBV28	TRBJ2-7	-	TGTGCCAGCAGTAGTGACAGATACGAGCAGTACTTC	CASSSDRYEQYF
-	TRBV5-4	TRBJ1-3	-	TGTGCCAGCAGCTTGTACACACCGTTCAGCTCTGGAAACACCATATATTTT	CASSLYTPFSSGNTIYF
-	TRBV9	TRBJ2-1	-	TGTGCCAGCAGCGGTAGGGGCCCCGTTGAGACCCGCTCCTACAATGAGCAGTTCTTC	CASSGRGPVETRSYNEQFF
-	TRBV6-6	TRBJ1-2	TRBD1	TGTGCCAGCAGTTACTTGACAGGGGTTCATGGCTACACCTTC	CASSYLTGVHGYTF
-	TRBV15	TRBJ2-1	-	TGTGCCACCAGCGCACGGGACTTGGGGCACAATGAGCAGTTCTTC	CATSARDLGHNEQFF
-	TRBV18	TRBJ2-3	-	TGTGCCAGCTCACCCTTAGTCGGGTCAGGCACAGATACGCAGTATTTT	CASSPLVGSGTDTQYF
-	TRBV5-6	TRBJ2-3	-	TGTGCCAGCAGCCTAAAGGGGATCTCCGGGGATACGCAGTATTTT	CASSLKGISGDTQYF
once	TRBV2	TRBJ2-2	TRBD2	TGTGCCAGCAGTGTCCCTAGCGGGGGGGCCCCCGGGGAGCTGTTTTTT	CASSVPSGGAPGELFF
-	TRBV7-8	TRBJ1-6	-	TGTGCCAGCAGCTTAGCACGGGTTCAGGGGTTTAATTCACCCCTCCACTTT	CASSLARVQGFNSPLHF
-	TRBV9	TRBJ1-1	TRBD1	TGTGCCAGCAGTCACCCGGGGTTTAACAGGGGGATCACTGGTAACACTGAAGCTTTCTTT	CASSHPGFNRGITGNTEAFF
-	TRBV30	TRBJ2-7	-	TGTGCCTGGAGTTTAGGCCCCAGCGGATTATACGAGCAGTACTTC	CAWSLGPSGLYEQYF
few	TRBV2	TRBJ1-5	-	TGTGCCAGCACCCCGATAGGTGAATCTCAGCCCCAGCATTTT	CASTPIGESQPQHF
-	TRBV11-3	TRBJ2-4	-	TGTGCCAGCAGCTTAGGCACGGGAGCGGACATTCAGTACTTC	CASSLGTGADIQYF
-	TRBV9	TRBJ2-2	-	TGTGCCAGCAGCGTAGGGGGTTCGAACACCGGGGAGCTGTTTTTT	CASSVGGSNTGELFF
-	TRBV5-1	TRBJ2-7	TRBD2	TGCGCCAGCAGTCGGACGCACGCTAGCGGGAGCGAGCAGTACTTC	CASSRTHASGSEQYF
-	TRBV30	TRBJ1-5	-	TGTGCCTGGAGGTCTCCAGGGAATCAGCCCCAGCATTTT	CAWRSPGNQPQHF
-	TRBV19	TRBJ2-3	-	TGTGCCAGCGCGGAAGCGACCACAGATACGCAGTATTTT	CASAEATTDTQYF
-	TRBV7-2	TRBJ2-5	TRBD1	TGTGCCAGCAGCGCCCGGACAGGGTTCGGACCTAACTTAAAAGAGACCCAGTACTTC	CASSARTGFGPNLKETQYF
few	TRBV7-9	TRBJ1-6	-	TGTGCCAGCAGCTTAGCCTTTGGGGCGGGGAGTTCACCCCTCCACTTT	CASSLAFGAGSSPLHF
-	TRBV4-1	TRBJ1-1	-	TGCGCCAGCAGCCAAGGGGCGGGGCTGAACACTGAAGCTTTCTTT	CASSQGAGLNTEAFF
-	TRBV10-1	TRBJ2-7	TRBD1	TGCGCCAGCAGTGAAATGGGACAGTGGTACTTC	CASSEMGQWYF
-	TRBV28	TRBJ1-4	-	TGTGCCAGCCTTGCAAAACAACCGGGATTAAATGAAAAACTGTTTTTT	CASLAKQPGLNEKLFF